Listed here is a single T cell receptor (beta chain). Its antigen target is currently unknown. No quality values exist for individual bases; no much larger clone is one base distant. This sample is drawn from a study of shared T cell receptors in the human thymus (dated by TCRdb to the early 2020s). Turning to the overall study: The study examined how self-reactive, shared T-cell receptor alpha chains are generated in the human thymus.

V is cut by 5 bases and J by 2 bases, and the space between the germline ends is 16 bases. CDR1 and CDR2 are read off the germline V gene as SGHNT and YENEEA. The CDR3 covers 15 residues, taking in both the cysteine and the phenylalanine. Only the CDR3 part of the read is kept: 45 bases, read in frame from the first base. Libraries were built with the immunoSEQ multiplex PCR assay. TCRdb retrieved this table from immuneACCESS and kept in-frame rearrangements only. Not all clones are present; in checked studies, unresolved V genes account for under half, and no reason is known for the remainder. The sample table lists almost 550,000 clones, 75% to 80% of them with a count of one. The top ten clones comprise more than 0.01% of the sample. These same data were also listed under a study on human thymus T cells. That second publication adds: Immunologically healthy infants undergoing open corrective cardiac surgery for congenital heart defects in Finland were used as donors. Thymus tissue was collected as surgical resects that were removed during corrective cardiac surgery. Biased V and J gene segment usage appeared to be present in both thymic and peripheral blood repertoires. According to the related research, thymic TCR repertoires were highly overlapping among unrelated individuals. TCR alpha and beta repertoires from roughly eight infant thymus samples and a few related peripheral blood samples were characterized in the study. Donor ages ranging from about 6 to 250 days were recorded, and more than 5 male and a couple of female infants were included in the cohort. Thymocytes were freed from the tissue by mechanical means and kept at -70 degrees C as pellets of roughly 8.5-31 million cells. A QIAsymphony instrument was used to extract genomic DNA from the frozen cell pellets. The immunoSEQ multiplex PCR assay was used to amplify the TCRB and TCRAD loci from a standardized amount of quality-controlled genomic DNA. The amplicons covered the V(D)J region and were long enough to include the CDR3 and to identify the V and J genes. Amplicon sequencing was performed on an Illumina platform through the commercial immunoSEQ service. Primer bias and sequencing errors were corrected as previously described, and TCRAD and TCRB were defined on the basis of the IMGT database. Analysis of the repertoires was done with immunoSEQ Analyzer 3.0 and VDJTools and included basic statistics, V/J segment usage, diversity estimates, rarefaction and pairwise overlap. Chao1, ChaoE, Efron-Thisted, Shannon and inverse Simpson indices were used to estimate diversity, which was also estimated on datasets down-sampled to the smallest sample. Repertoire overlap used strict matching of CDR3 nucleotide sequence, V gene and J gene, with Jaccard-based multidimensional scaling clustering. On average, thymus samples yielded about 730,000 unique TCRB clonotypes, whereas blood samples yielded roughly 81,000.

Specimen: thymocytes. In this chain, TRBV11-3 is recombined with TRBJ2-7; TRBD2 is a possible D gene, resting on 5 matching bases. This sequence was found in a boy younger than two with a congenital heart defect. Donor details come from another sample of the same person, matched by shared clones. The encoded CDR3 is CASSTRTPGTYEQYF. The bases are TGTGCCAGCAGCACCAGGACTCCAGGTACCTACGAGCAGTACTTC.